This T cell receptor beta chain stems from a study of blood T cells in healthy people across ages. General study points: Per million T cells, the diversity of TCR beta decreased roughly linearly as age advanced. In these data, TCR beta diversity tracked strongly with naive T cell percentage. Without sorted subsets, naive and antigen-experienced compartments could not be conclusively compared. More naive CD4+ cells and higher diversity marked long-lived donors relative to aged donors.

The CDR3 has 19 amino acids. Per germline, CDR1 SGHVS and CDR2 FQNEAQ. The germline V and J ends were trimmed by 4 bases and 0 bases, with 23 bases remaining between them. A second PCR, run for roughly 7 to 11 cycles, used a sample-barcoded 5' primer plus a J-beta primer mix. TCRdb re-called the 5' RACE reads through MiXCR, storing one row per CDR3 protein. This sample has 2 million or so distinct CDR3 sequences, with roughly 52% found just once. Concerning this clonotype: The target antigen is unknown.

The sequenced material came from blood. The chain employs TRBV7-8 and TRBJ2-3; a weak D match, TRBD2 (7 bases). The source is a woman aged 40 to 55 in good health. The DNA for the CDR3 is TGTGCCAGCAGCTCAACTTTTGGGGGGGGCTCGGTTAGCACAGATACGCAGTATTTT. Its protein product is CASSSTFGGGSVSTDTQYF.